The 21 T cell receptor beta chains in this list originate from one sample, sequenced in a study of CD8 T cells in Susac syndrome. RNA totalling roughly 0.45 to 1 ug underwent reverse transcription with random hexamers. One entry per CDR3 protein, called by TCRdb with MiXCR from the immunoSEQ multiplex PCR reads. Of approximately 280,000 distinct CDR3 sequences in the sample, around 83% are singletons; the top ten hold 0.095% to 0.14%. Material: CD8+ T cells from PBMCs. The receptors were gathered from a human donor with multiple sclerosis.

A remark on this clonotype: A junction boundary mismatches the germline segment, possibly from a read error. The V gene is TRBV7-9, the J gene TRBJ2-2, with a possible D match to TRBD2 (5 bases). The CDR3 runs 13 residues. Germline V gene lookup returns CDR1 SEHNR and CDR2 FQNEAQ (reference sequence). The DNA of the CDR3 is TGTGCTAGCAGCTTCGAGGGCACCGGGGAGCTGTTTTTT. This gives the protein CASSFEGTGELFF.

This clonotype was counted a single time. The chain is built from TRBV23-1 and TRBJ2-2, with a weak D call TRBD2 (7 bases). Being an ORF, TRBV23-1 has a function that is uncertain. The V end was cut by 6 bases, the J end by 4 bases, with 21 bases between. The CDR3 sequence is 17 residues long. The CDR3 DNA sequence: TGCGCCAGCAGGCTACGTCCGGCGGGGGCTTTCACCGGGGAGCTGTTTTTT. Its translation is CASRLRPAGAFTGELFF.

This clonotype has only one observation. No conserved phenylalanine or tryptophan is present at the end of the CDR3, so a read error is the likely explanation. The chain joins TRBV5-4 to TRBJ2-7, with TRBD1 matching over 7 bases. In germline, CDR1 is SGHNT, CDR2 YYREEE (reference sequence). V lost 3 bases to trimming and J lost 3 bases; unmatched junction nucleotides: 0. The CDR3 covers 12 residues. CDR3 nucleotide sequence: TGTGCCAGCAGCTGGGACAGCTACGAGCAGTACCTC. It is translated as CASSWDSYEQYL.

The V and J genes are TRBV20-1 and TRBJ2-1; 9 bases line up with TRBD2. Per the germline V gene, CDR1 is DFQATT and CDR2 is SNEGSKA (reference sequence). The CDR3 is 18 residues long. V was clipped by 3 bases and J by 3 bases; unmatched bases: 15. CDR3 nucleotide sequence: TGCAGTGCTAGGAGCGGGAGGTTCCCGGGGAGTCGCTACAATGAGCAGTTCTTC. Amino acids: CSARSGRFPGSRYNEQFF.

The chain employs TRBV12-5 and TRBJ1-2; D gene uncertain. The V gene's germline CDR1 is LGHNT and CDR2 FRNRAP. The V end was cut by 0 bases, the J end by 8 bases, with 16 bases between. The length of the CDR3 is 15 residues. The DNA of the CDR3 is TGTGCTAGTGGTTTGGTACCCCCCAGTCCCAGGGGCTACACCTTC. Its translation is CASGLVPPSPRGYTF.

CDR3 residues: CASSEFSGRGNEQFF. CDR3 in DNA: TGTGCCAGCAGTGAATTTAGCGGGAGAGGGAATGAGCAGTTCTTC. The V call is TRBV2, the J call TRBJ2-1; 9 bases fit TRBD2. There are 15 residues in the CDR3. The J segment lost 7 bases and the V segment lost 2 bases, leaving 6 bases of the junction unmatched. In germline, CDR1 is SNHLY, CDR2 FYNNEI.

The chain recombines TRBV27 with TRBJ1-5; no clear D. Germline values: CDR1 MNHEY, CDR2 SMNVEV (reference sequence). The CDR3 is 14 amino acids. V lost 2 bases, J lost 4 bases, and 9 bases lay in between. The CDR3 DNA is TGTGCCAGCAGTTTAGGGATACGGAATCAGCCCCAGCATTTT. This sequence encodes CASSLGIRNQPQHF.

The V gene is TRBV7-9, the J gene TRBJ1-2, with D unclear. V shed 5 bases and J shed 5 bases, with 15 bases lying between them. This CDR3 comprises 14 residues. The germline gives CDR1 SEHNR, CDR2 FQNEAQ (reference sequence). The CDR3 here is CASSPLARPYGYTF. DNA for the CDR3: TGTGCCAGCAGCCCCCTGGCCAGGCCTTATGGCTACACCTTC. The full variable domain, its missing parts supplied by reference TRBV7-9 and TRBJ1-2, is DTGVSQNPRHKITKRGQNVTFRCDPISEHNRLYWYRQTLGQGPEFLTYFQNEAQLEKSRLLSDRFSAERPKGSFSTLEIQRTEQGDSAMYLCASSPLARPYGYTFGSGTRLTVV.

This clonotype has only a few counts. The chain couples TRBV6-5 to TRBJ2-7; maybe TRBD2 (6 bases). Germline V gene data show CDR1 as MNHEY and CDR2 as SVGAGI. The CDR3 has 15 residues. V was pared by 2 bases and J by 5 bases, with 16 bases between. This CDR3 is CASSYIGTSWNEQYF. The CDR3 DNA follows: TGTGCCAGCAGTTACATCGGAACTAGCTGGAACGAGCAGTACTTC.

This chain uses TRBV5-6 with TRBJ2-5; D might be TRBD1 (6 bases). Germline CDR1 SGHDT, CDR2 YYEEEE. This CDR3 spans 17 amino acids. The germline V and J ends were trimmed by 5 bases and 7 bases, with 27 bases remaining between them. CDR3 sequence (DNA): TGTGCCAGCAGAAACGTGGAAGGGGGTATCACTCGGGGGACCCAGTACTTC. Protein: CASRNVEGGITRGTQYF.

This clonotype showed up just once. This chain links TRBV5-1 with TRBJ1-2, with 7 bases aligning to TRBD1. V trimming: 2 bases; J trimming: 8 bases; junction bases outside the gene matches: 3. The CDR3 loop spans 12 amino acids. CDR1 is SGHRS, CDR2 YFSETQ, per germline. CDR3: CASSFTGAGYTF. The CDR3 coding sequence is TGCGCCAGCAGCTTCACAGGGGCCGGCTACACCTTC.

V and J are TRBV29-1 and TRBJ1-2; D uncertain. The CDR3 covers 12 residues. V gave up 3 bases and J gave up 3 bases, with 8 bases separating them. Germline CDR1 and CDR2: SQVTM and ANQGSEA. The CDR3 DNA reads as TGCAGCGTTGAGGCAGACTACTATGGCTACACCTTC. Protein product: CSVEADYYGYTF.

This clonotype was found once. This rearrangement joins TRBV28 to TRBJ2-2, with TRBD1 identical over 12 bases. V lost 7 bases to trimming and J lost 5 bases; unmatched junction nucleotides: 8. The CDR3 has 16 residues. From germline, CDR1 is MDHEN and CDR2 SYDVKM. The CDR3 sequence is CASNNRGQGATGELFF. DNA for the CDR3: TGTGCCAGCAACAACCGGGGACAGGGGGCGACCGGGGAGCTGTTTTTT.

In DNA form, the CDR3 reads TGTGCCAGCAGCTTTAGCGAGGGGGAGGGCACTGAAGCTTTCTTT. Translating it yields CASSFSEGEGTEAFF. This chain uses TRBV7-9 with TRBJ1-1, with D maybe TRBD1 (6 bases). V was trimmed by 3 bases and J by 4 bases, leaving 15 bases between them. CDR1 is SEHNR, CDR2 FQNEAQ, per germline (reference sequence). The length of the CDR3 is 15 residues.

The V gene is TRBV13, the J gene TRBJ1-3; 10 nucleotides match TRBD1. Germline loops: CDR1 PRHDT, CDR2 FYEKMQ (reference sequence). V was clipped by 3 bases and J by 1 base; unmatched bases: 6. The CDR3 length is 17 residues. CDR3 region: CASSFDRGRLSGNTIYF. DNA of the CDR3: TGTGCCAGCAGCTTCGACAGGGGGCGACTTTCTGGAAACACCATATATTTT.

V usage is TRBV15 and J usage is TRBJ2-1, with 7 nucleotides matching TRBD2. V lost 7 bases, J lost 4 bases, and 10 bases stayed unmatched. This CDR3 has 15 amino acids. The germline CDR1 and CDR2 sequences are LNHNV and YYDKDF (reference sequence). CDR3 protein: CATKRGAGVYNEQFF. For the CDR3, the DNA is TGTGCCACCAAAAGAGGGGCGGGAGTTTACAATGAGCAGTTCTTC.

The chain combines TRBV2 with TRBJ2-2; TRBD2 aligns across 9 bases. V lost 6 bases, J lost 4 bases, and 6 bases stayed unmatched. CDR3 size: 15 residues. Germline CDR1 is SNHLY and CDR2 is FYNNEI. The CDR3: CASREYSGSTGELFF. The CDR3 bases are TGTGCCAGCAGAGAGTATAGCGGGAGCACCGGGGAGCTGTTTTTT.

This clonotype appeared once. This rearrangement joins TRBV29-1 to TRBJ2-7; perhaps TRBD1 as D (5 bases). The germline V gene encodes CDR1 SQVTM and CDR2 ANQGSEA. V was cut by 4 bases and J by 5 bases, with 9 bases left in between. The CDR3 extends over 11 amino acids. CDR3 protein: CSVVWGDEQYF. DNA for the CDR3: TGCAGCGTTGTATGGGGCGACGAGCAGTACTTC.

This chain connects TRBV5-1 to TRBJ1-1, with 9 bases identical to TRBD1. Per the germline V gene, CDR1 is SGHRS and CDR2 is YFSETQ. The CDR3 spans 14 residues. J lost 5 bases, V lost 4 bases, and 6 bases had no gene match. CDR3 nucleotides: TGCGCCAGCAGCCTAGAGGACAGGGGAACTGAAGCTTTCTTT. Translated: CASSLEDRGTEAFF.

The chain links TRBV12-3 or TRBV12-4 to TRBJ2-1; 9 bases align to TRBD2. With 5 bases clipped from V and 6 bases from J, the junction kept 5 bases outside the gene matches. The CDR3 consists of 14 residues. This chain's CDR3 is CASSTSGSINEQFF. CDR3 in DNA: TGTGCCAGCAGTACTAGCGGGTCCATCAATGAGCAGTTCTTC.

This clonotype was recorded a few times. The J gene is TRBJ2-1, the V gene TRBV4-1; the D call may be TRBD1 or TRBD2 (5 bases each). V was clipped by 2 bases and J by 4 bases, with 12 bases between them. There are 15 residues in the CDR3. Germline CDR1 reads MGHRA; CDR2 reads YSYEKL. CDR3 nucleotide sequence: TGCGCCAGCAGCCAAAGCAGCGGACATTACAATGAGCAGTTCTTC. Its translation is CASSQSSGHYNEQFF.